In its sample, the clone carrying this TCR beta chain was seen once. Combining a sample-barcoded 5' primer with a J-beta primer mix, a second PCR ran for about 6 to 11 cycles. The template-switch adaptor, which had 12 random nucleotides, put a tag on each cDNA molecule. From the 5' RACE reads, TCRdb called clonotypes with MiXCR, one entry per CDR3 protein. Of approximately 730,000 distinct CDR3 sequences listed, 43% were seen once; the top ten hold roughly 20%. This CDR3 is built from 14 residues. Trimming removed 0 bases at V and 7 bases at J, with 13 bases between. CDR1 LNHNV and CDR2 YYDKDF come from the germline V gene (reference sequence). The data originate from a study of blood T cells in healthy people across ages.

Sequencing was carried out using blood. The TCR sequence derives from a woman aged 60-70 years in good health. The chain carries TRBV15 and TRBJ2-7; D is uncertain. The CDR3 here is CATSRDPGRNEQYF. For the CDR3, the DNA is TGTGCCACCAGCAGAGACCCCGGACGGAATGAGCAGTACTTC. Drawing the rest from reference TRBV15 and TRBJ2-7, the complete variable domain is DAMVIQNPRYQVTQFGKPVTLSCSQTLNHNVMYWYQQKSSQAPKLLFHYYDKDFNNEADTPDNFQSRRPNTSFCFLDIRSPGLGDTAMYLCATSRDPGRNEQYFGPGTRLTVT.